This T cell receptor (beta chain) was recorded in a study of blood T cells in healthy people across ages. Primed by a sample-barcoded 5' primer and a J-beta primer mix, a second PCR proceeded for about 7 to 11 cycles. TCRdb reanalysed the 5' RACE reads using MiXCR and keeps one entry per CDR3 protein. The sample has over 550,000 distinct CDR3 sequences, approximately 30% seen once; the top ten hold approximately 15%. Study observations and caveats: Both naive CD4+ cell counts and diversity were greater in long-lived donors than in aged donors. Expanded clonotype changes were possibly confounded by unknown donor CMV status.

Trimming cost V 4 bases and J 7 bases, with 16 bases left between them. Germline CDR1 LGHNA, CDR2 YNFKEQ. CDR3 length: 14 residues. Many counts were recorded for this clonotype. The target antigen is unknown. The receptor's source is a woman aged 80 or over in good health. This rearrangement joins TRBV4-2 to TRBJ1-1; a possible D gene is TRBD1 (5 bases). Material for sequencing was blood. This CDR3 reads CASSPTGGRDEAFF. As DNA, the CDR3 is TGTGCCAGCAGCCCGACGGGGGGGAGGGATGAAGCTTTCTTT.